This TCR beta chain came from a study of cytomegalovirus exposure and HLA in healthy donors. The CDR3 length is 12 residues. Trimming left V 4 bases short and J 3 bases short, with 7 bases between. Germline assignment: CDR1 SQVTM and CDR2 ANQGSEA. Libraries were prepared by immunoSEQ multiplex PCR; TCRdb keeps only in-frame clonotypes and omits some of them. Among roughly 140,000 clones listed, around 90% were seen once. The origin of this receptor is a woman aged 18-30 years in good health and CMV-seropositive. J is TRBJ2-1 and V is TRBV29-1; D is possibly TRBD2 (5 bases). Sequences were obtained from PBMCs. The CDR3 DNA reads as TGCAGCGTTGGTGGGAGCTACAATGAGCAGTTCTTC. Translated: CSVGGSYNEQFF.